Given below is one T cell receptor (beta chain) in context. Its antigen is currently unknown. Treatment meaning: roughly 10-day PBMC culture with coronavirus spike peptide pools or control peptides (ViraFEST assay). This sample is drawn from a study of vaccination and CD4 T cells after COVID-19. Germline V gene lookup returns CDR1 SGHAT and CDR2 FQNNGV. V lost 0 bases to trimming and J lost 2 bases, with 10 bases between them. The CDR3 covers 15 residues. Cultured CD4+ T-cell DNA underwent Oncomine TCR Beta short-read sequencing. TCRdb independently ran MiXCR on the PCR reads; one entry per CDR3 protein. The sample holds approximately 11,000 distinct CDR3 sequences; about 65% are singletons and the top ten take around 28%.

This specimen consisted of CD4+ T cells from blood, cultured in vitro, obtained before SARS-CoV-2 vaccination. The sequence came from a human donor who had recovered from COVID-19. The chain couples TRBV11-2 to TRBJ1-2; D uncertain. In nucleotides, the CDR3 is TGTGCCAGCAGCTTAGATTTAGCGGGGAACTATGGCTACACCTTC. Its translation is CASSLDLAGNYGYTF.